This T cell receptor (beta chain) stems from a study of T cell responses to AZD1222 COVID-19 vaccine. Germline values: CDR1 LNHDA, CDR2 SQIVND (reference sequence). V was pared by 4 bases and J by 3 bases, with 3 bases of the junction left unmatched. CDR3 length: 16 residues. Overall study results and limits: It should be noted that donors were predominantly white British and more often female, and clonal diversity was possibly underestimated. Repertoires were obtained only post-peak T cell response.

Worth noting for this clone: As yet, its antigen is unknown.

Profiling relied on immunoSEQ multiplex PCR, and the TCRdb table lists in-frame clones only, not all of them. The sample contains some 150,000 clones, roughly nine tenths of which appear only once. V usage is TRBV19 and J usage is TRBJ1-4; 12 bases align to TRBD1. Sequencing used peripheral blood, obtained on day 0 of AZD1222 vaccination. The sequence came from an adult in good health. CDR3 sequence: CASSTGQGASNEKLFF. CDR3 nucleotides: TGTGCCAGTAGTACGGGACAGGGGGCCTCTAATGAAAAACTGTTTTTT. Full variable domain (missing parts from reference TRBV19 and TRBJ1-4): DGGITQSPKYLFRKEGQNVTLSCEQNLNHDAMYWYRQDPGQGLRLIYYSQIVNDFQKGDIAEGYSVSREKKESFPLTVTSAQKNPTAFYLCASSTGQGASNEKLFFGSGTQLSVL.